This T cell receptor beta chain was captured in a study of Graves' ophthalmopathy and Graves' hyperthyroidism. RNA transcripts were the source from which TCR beta CDR3 regions were amplified. HTBI-primed RT-PCR formed the first round, and a multiplex PCR formed the second. TCRdb processed the multiplex PCR reads anew with MiXCR; each CDR3 protein has one entry. Here the sample spans hundreds of thousands of distinct CDR3 sequences, roughly 14% being singletons. Ten or more counts support this clonotype. Antigen unknown. Regarding the study as a whole: Ophthalmopathy was separated from stable hyperthyroidism by a 13-signature model with approximately 90% sensitivity and about 79% specificity.

Thyroid ultrasound, orbital computed tomography, TRAb, serum thyroxine and clinical symptoms formed the basis of diagnosis. CDR1 MNHEY and CDR2 SVGEGT come from the germline V gene. Germline trimming cut 2 bases from V and 0 bases from J; bases unmatched to any gene: 10. The CDR3 runs to 18 residues. The sequenced sample was peripheral blood. This TCR derives from a woman aged 18-35 years with stable Graves' hyperthyroidism. The chain combines TRBV6-2 or TRBV6-3 with TRBJ2-7; 10 bases agree with TRBD2. This CDR3 is CASSYPTSTSGPSYEQYF. CDR3 in DNA: TGTGCCAGCAGTTACCCTACCTCGACTAGCGGGCCCTCCTACGAGCAGTACTTC.